This is a list of T cell receptor beta chains from one sample in a study of T cell repertoires in cytomegalovirus infection. TCRdb used MiXCR to reprocess the reads, holding one entry per CDR3 protein. The sample records more than 140,000 distinct CDR3 sequences, approximately 5.9% being singletons. The sequenced material came from PBMCs. These receptor sequences come from a human donor in good health (CMV status not recorded). Some clones in this sample may be carry-over from other donors' samples. The CDR3 runs from the conserved cysteine through the conserved F or W. Each record gives: clone size, V gene, J gene, CDR3 length, D gene, CDR3 protein, CDR3 DNA. A D gene is named only where the DNA matches it firmly. Expanded clones get a size class; other rows say once, few or many, or leave the size out.

clone size: many; V gene: TRBV7-2; J gene: TRBJ2-1; CDR3 length: 15; D gene: NA; CDR3 protein: CASSLGGAFYNEQFF; CDR3 DNA: TGTGCCAGCAGCTTAGGTGGAGCATTTTACAATGAGCAGTTCTTC
clone size: many; V gene: TRBV28; J gene: TRBJ2-1; CDR3 length: 15; D gene: TRBD1; CDR3 protein: CASSSPGQPYNEQFF; CDR3 DNA: TGTGCCAGCAGTTCGCCGGGACAGCCGTACAATGAGCAGTTCTTC
clone size: many; V gene: TRBV7-2; J gene: TRBJ2-1; CDR3 length: 14; D gene: TRBD1; CDR3 protein: CASSIDRAHNEQFF; CDR3 DNA: TGTGCCAGCAGCATAGACAGGGCCCACAATGAGCAGTTCTTC
clone size: many; V gene: TRBV27; J gene: TRBJ2-7; CDR3 length: 17; D gene: NA; CDR3 protein: CASSLRRGDRHPYEQYF; CDR3 DNA: TGTGCCAGCAGTTTACGTAGGGGCGATCGACACCCCTACGAGCAGTACTTC
clone size: many; V gene: TRBV7-2; J gene: TRBJ2-3; CDR3 length: 12; D gene: NA; CDR3 protein: CASNYLTDTQYF; CDR3 DNA: TGTGCCAGCAACTACCTCACAGATACGCAGTATTTT
clone size: many; V gene: TRBV7-9; J gene: TRBJ2-7; CDR3 length: 17; D gene: NA; CDR3 protein: CASSALTALQGSYEQYF; CDR3 DNA: TGTGCCAGCAGCGCCCTGACAGCTTTACAAGGCTCCTACGAGCAGTACTTC
clone size: NA; V gene: TRBV28; J gene: TRBJ2-2; CDR3 length: 15; D gene: NA; CDR3 protein: CASSLGVRNTGELFF; CDR3 DNA: TGTGCCAGCAGTTTAGGGGTCAGGAACACCGGGGAGCTGTTTTTT
clone size: many; V gene: TRBV20-1; J gene: TRBJ1-5; CDR3 length: 14; D gene: TRBD1; CDR3 protein: CSAHGDRGDQPQHF; CDR3 DNA: TGCAGTGCTCACGGGGACAGGGGGGATCAGCCCCAGCATTTT
clone size: many; V gene: TRBV14; J gene: TRBJ2-1; CDR3 length: 13; D gene: NA; CDR3 protein: CASSSEMYNEQFF; CDR3 DNA: TGTGCCAGCAGCTCGGAGATGTACAATGAGCAGTTCTTC
clone size: few; V gene: TRBV2; J gene: TRBJ1-5; CDR3 length: 15; D gene: TRBD1; CDR3 protein: CASRQGYLSNQPQHF; CDR3 DNA: TGTGCCAGCCGACAGGGTTACCTTAGCAATCAGCCCCAGCATTTT
clone size: NA; V gene: TRBV5-6; J gene: TRBJ2-5; CDR3 length: 17; D gene: TRBD2; CDR3 protein: CASSPSPGLAGQETQYF; CDR3 DNA: TGTGCCAGCAGCCCCTCCCCGGGACTAGCGGGCCAAGAGACCCAGTACTTC
clone size: many; V gene: TRBV24-1; J gene: TRBJ1-3; CDR3 length: 16; D gene: NA; CDR3 protein: CATSDWIGVSGNTIYF; CDR3 DNA: TGTGCCACCAGTGATTGGATTGGGGTCTCTGGAAACACCATATATTTT
clone size: NA; V gene: TRBV5-1; J gene: TRBJ1-2; CDR3 length: 15; D gene: NA; CDR3 protein: CASSLSLGTTYGYTF; CDR3 DNA: TGCGCCAGCAGCTTGTCGTTGGGGACGACTTATGGCTACACCTTC
clone size: many; V gene: TRBV7-2; J gene: TRBJ2-7; CDR3 length: 13; D gene: NA; CDR3 protein: CASTRGAFYEQYF; CDR3 DNA: TGTGCCAGCACCAGGGGGGCTTTCTACGAGCAGTACTTC
clone size: many; V gene: TRBV7-2; J gene: TRBJ1-6; CDR3 length: 15; D gene: NA; CDR3 protein: CASSLSGGGSSPLHF; CDR3 DNA: TGTGCCAGCAGCTTATCGGGGGGAGGTAGTTCACCCCTCCACTTT
clone size: many; V gene: TRBV5-5; J gene: TRBJ1-5; CDR3 length: 15; D gene: NA; CDR3 protein: CASSLIPSSNQPQHF; CDR3 DNA: TGTGCCAGCAGCCTGATTCCGAGTAGCAATCAGCCCCAGCATTTT
clone size: many; V gene: TRBV6-1; J gene: TRBJ1-3; CDR3 length: 15; D gene: NA; CDR3 protein: CASSVLQPSGNTIYF; CDR3 DNA: TGTGCCAGCAGTGTATTACAGCCCTCTGGAAACACCATATATTTT
clone size: many; V gene: TRBV7-8; J gene: TRBJ2-4; CDR3 length: 17; D gene: TRBD1; CDR3 protein: CASSLNRGQVYKNIQYF; CDR3 DNA: TGTGCCAGCAGCTTAAACCGCGGACAGGTCTACAAAAACATTCAGTACTTC
clone size: many; V gene: TRBV7-6; J gene: TRBJ2-3; CDR3 length: 15; D gene: TRBD2; CDR3 protein: CASSLWSGGADTQYF; CDR3 DNA: TGTGCCAGCAGCTTATGGTCGGGGGGGGCAGATACGCAGTATTTT
clone size: many; V gene: TRBV7-2; J gene: TRBJ1-1; CDR3 length: 13; D gene: NA; CDR3 protein: CASRLGGSAVAFF; CDR3 DNA: TGTGCCAGCAGACTAGGCGGAAGTGCGGTAGCTTTCTTT
clone size: few; V gene: TRBV10-3; J gene: TRBJ1-2; CDR3 length: 17; D gene: NA; CDR3 protein: CAISERQWKEWNYGYTF; CDR3 DNA: TGTGCCATCAGTGAGAGGCAATGGAAGGAGTGGAACTATGGCTACACCTTC
clone size: many; V gene: TRBV7-6; J gene: TRBJ2-1; CDR3 length: 16; D gene: NA; CDR3 protein: CASSLLLRGAADEQFF; CDR3 DNA: TGTGCCAGCAGCTTACTTCTTCGGGGCGCGGCCGATGAGCAGTTCTTC
clone size: few; V gene: TRBV20-1; J gene: TRBJ2-1; CDR3 length: 15; D gene: TRBD2; CDR3 protein: CSARTSGGHYNEQFF; CDR3 DNA: TGCAGTGCTAGGACTAGCGGGGGACATTACAATGAGCAGTTCTTC
clone size: many; V gene: TRBV19; J gene: TRBJ2-7; CDR3 length: 14; D gene: TRBD1; CDR3 protein: CASSLHRGSYEQYF; CDR3 DNA: TGTGCCAGTAGTCTTCACAGGGGGTCCTACGAGCAGTACTTC
clone size: many; V gene: TRBV7-9; J gene: TRBJ2-1; CDR3 length: 13; D gene: NA; CDR3 protein: CASSRQGSGEQFF; CDR3 DNA: TGTGCCAGCAGTCGCCAGGGATCGGGGGAGCAGTTCTTC
clone size: many; V gene: TRBV7-3; J gene: TRBJ2-3; CDR3 length: 16; D gene: TRBD2; CDR3 protein: CASRPGGKTGTDTQYF; CDR3 DNA: TGTGCCAGCAGGCCGGGAGGGAAGACCGGCACAGATACGCAGTATTTT
clone size: many; V gene: TRBV9; J gene: TRBJ2-6; CDR3 length: 16; D gene: NA; CDR3 protein: CASSVGQLSGANVLTF; CDR3 DNA: TGTGCCAGCAGCGTAGGACAGCTCTCTGGGGCCAACGTCCTGACTTTC
clone size: few; V gene: TRBV4-2; J gene: TRBJ1-6; CDR3 length: 18; D gene: NA; CDR3 protein: CASSQEPQKSSYNSPLHF; CDR3 DNA: TGTGCCAGCAGCCAAGAGCCCCAAAAGAGCTCCTATAATTCACCCCTCCACTTT
clone size: NA; V gene: TRBV6-2/TRBV6-3; J gene: TRBJ2-7; CDR3 length: 14; D gene: TRBD1; CDR3 protein: CASRRTGESYEQYF; CDR3 DNA: TGTGCCAGCCGACGGACAGGGGAAAGCTACGAGCAGTACTTC
clone size: NA; V gene: TRBV2; J gene: TRBJ2-2; CDR3 length: 17; D gene: TRBD2; CDR3 protein: CASSRRGFNSNTGELFF; CDR3 DNA: TGTGCCAGCAGCAGGCGGGGGTTCAATTCGAACACCGGGGAGCTGTTTTTT
clone size: NA; V gene: TRBV5-4; J gene: TRBJ2-5; CDR3 length: 13; D gene: NA; CDR3 protein: CASSLDGPGTQYF; CDR3 DNA: TGTGCCAGCAGCTTGGATGGGCCAGGGACCCAGTACTTC
clone size: many; V gene: TRBV28; J gene: TRBJ2-7; CDR3 length: 14; D gene: NA; CDR3 protein: CASSTGGKYYEQYF; CDR3 DNA: TGTGCCAGCTCAACCGGCGGGAAGTACTACGAGCAGTACTTC
clone size: NA; V gene: TRBV3-1; J gene: TRBJ1-2; CDR3 length: 13; D gene: NA; CDR3 protein: CASSPRTDYGYTF; CDR3 DNA: TGTGCCAGCAGTCCTAGGACAGACTATGGCTACACCTTC
clone size: NA; V gene: TRBV6-2/TRBV6-3; J gene: TRBJ2-7; CDR3 length: 13; D gene: TRBD1; CDR3 protein: CASTGQGWGEQYF; CDR3 DNA: TGTGCCAGCACGGGACAGGGGTGGGGCGAGCAGTACTTC
clone size: few; V gene: TRBV6-2/TRBV6-3; J gene: TRBJ2-7; CDR3 length: 17; D gene: TRBD2; CDR3 protein: CASSYRLAGEVSYEQYF; CDR3 DNA: TGTGCCAGCAGTTATCGGCTAGCGGGGGAAGTCTCCTACGAGCAGTACTTC
clone size: few; V gene: TRBV15; J gene: TRBJ2-7; CDR3 length: 16; D gene: TRBD2; CDR3 protein: CATSTGGAQVSGEQYF; CDR3 DNA: TGTGCCACCAGCACGGGGGGGGCGCAGGTCTCGGGCGAGCAGTACTTC
clone size: few; V gene: TRBV29-1; J gene: TRBJ1-1; CDR3 length: 14; D gene: TRBD1; CDR3 protein: CSGVPGQGTPEAFF; CDR3 DNA: TGCAGCGGGGTACCGGGACAGGGGACGCCTGAAGCTTTCTTT
clone size: many; V gene: TRBV7-2; J gene: TRBJ1-2; CDR3 length: 15; D gene: NA; CDR3 protein: CASSLTTGTSYGYTF; CDR3 DNA: TGTGCCAGCAGCTTAACTACCGGGACTTCCTATGGCTACACCTTC
clone size: NA; V gene: TRBV27; J gene: TRBJ2-7; CDR3 length: 14; D gene: TRBD2; CDR3 protein: CASRLAGGPGEQYF; CDR3 DNA: TGTGCCAGCAGGTTAGCGGGGGGGCCGGGAGAGCAGTACTTC
clone size: many; V gene: TRBV7-6; J gene: TRBJ2-1; CDR3 length: 14; D gene: TRBD1; CDR3 protein: CASSLQGAKNEQFF; CDR3 DNA: TGTGCCAGCAGCTTACAGGGGGCAAAAAATGAGCAGTTCTTC
clone size: NA; V gene: TRBV12-3/TRBV12-4; J gene: TRBJ2-1; CDR3 length: 16; D gene: NA; CDR3 protein: CASSSSDSLLANEQFF; CDR3 DNA: TGTGCCAGCAGTTCTTCCGACAGCCTCCTTGCGAATGAGCAGTTCTTC
clone size: few; V gene: TRBV29-1; J gene: TRBJ2-3; CDR3 length: 13; D gene: TRBD2; CDR3 protein: CSGTSVGTDTQYF; CDR3 DNA: TGCAGCGGTACTAGCGTAGGAACAGATACGCAGTATTTT
clone size: NA; V gene: TRBV6-2/TRBV6-3; J gene: TRBJ1-2; CDR3 length: 16; D gene: TRBD1; CDR3 protein: CASRVPGQGTAYGYTF; CDR3 DNA: TGTGCCAGCAGAGTCCCGGGACAGGGGACAGCCTATGGCTACACCTTC
clone size: many; V gene: TRBV7-3; J gene: TRBJ2-3; CDR3 length: 13; D gene: NA; CDR3 protein: CASSRSRSDTQYF; CDR3 DNA: TGTGCCAGCAGTCGAAGTCGATCAGATACGCAGTATTTT
clone size: many; V gene: TRBV5-1; J gene: TRBJ2-5; CDR3 length: 15; D gene: TRBD2; CDR3 protein: CASRLSQRDRETQYF; CDR3 DNA: TGCGCCAGCCGACTCTCCCAGCGGGACCGGGAGACCCAGTACTTC
clone size: NA; V gene: TRBV29-1; J gene: TRBJ1-2; CDR3 length: 15; D gene: NA; CDR3 protein: CSVADFRQIGYGYTF; CDR3 DNA: TGCAGCGTTGCTGATTTCCGACAGATCGGTTATGGCTACACCTTC
clone size: many; V gene: TRBV5-1; J gene: TRBJ1-2; CDR3 length: 15; D gene: NA; CDR3 protein: CASSLGQGGGYGYTF; CDR3 DNA: TGCGCCAGCAGCTTGGGTCAGGGAGGCGGCTATGGCTACACCTTC
clone size: many; V gene: TRBV2; J gene: TRBJ2-1; CDR3 length: 14; D gene: TRBD1; CDR3 protein: CASSGQGGIGEQFF; CDR3 DNA: TGTGCCAGCAGTGGACAGGGGGGGATTGGTGAGCAGTTCTTC
clone size: few; V gene: TRBV28; J gene: TRBJ2-5; CDR3 length: 14; D gene: NA; CDR3 protein: CASSSPALKETQYF; CDR3 DNA: TGTGCCAGCAGTTCCCCTGCCCTTAAAGAGACCCAGTACTTC
clone size: many; V gene: TRBV7-6; J gene: TRBJ1-1; CDR3 length: 15; D gene: NA; CDR3 protein: CASSSIDPPNTEAFF; CDR3 DNA: TGTGCCAGCAGTTCTATAGACCCTCCGAACACTGAAGCTTTCTTT
clone size: many; V gene: TRBV6-2/TRBV6-3; J gene: TRBJ2-1; CDR3 length: 15; D gene: NA; CDR3 protein: CASRPQGAQRNEQFF; CDR3 DNA: TGTGCCAGCAGACCTCAGGGTGCGCAAAGGAATGAGCAGTTCTTC
clone size: NA; V gene: TRBV2; J gene: TRBJ2-4; CDR3 length: 16; D gene: TRBD1; CDR3 protein: CASRPTGGLPKNIQYF; CDR3 DNA: TGTGCCAGCAGACCTACAGGGGGCTTACCCAAAAACATTCAGTACTTC
clone size: many; V gene: TRBV5-4; J gene: TRBJ2-3; CDR3 length: 15; D gene: NA; CDR3 protein: CASSLDSRASDTQYF; CDR3 DNA: TGTGCCAGCAGCTTGGATAGCCGAGCGAGCGATACGCAGTATTTT
clone size: few; V gene: TRBV6-5; J gene: TRBJ1-2; CDR3 length: 17; D gene: NA; CDR3 protein: CASSYEDPAYFNYGYTF; CDR3 DNA: TGTGCCAGCAGTTACGAGGACCCGGCGTATTTTAACTATGGCTACACCTTC
clone size: NA; V gene: TRBV29-1; J gene: TRBJ1-5; CDR3 length: 14; D gene: NA; CDR3 protein: CSVELEVQQSAQHF; CDR3 DNA: TGCAGCGTTGAATTGGAGGTCCAGCAATCAGCCCAGCATTTT
clone size: many; V gene: TRBV7-6; J gene: TRBJ1-6; CDR3 length: 15; D gene: TRBD1; CDR3 protein: CASSLGTGSNSPLHF; CDR3 DNA: TGTGCCAGCAGCTTAGGGACAGGGTCGAACTCACCCCTCCACTTT
clone size: many; V gene: TRBV19; J gene: TRBJ2-1; CDR3 length: 14; D gene: NA; CDR3 protein: CASTLGRGPNEQFF; CDR3 DNA: TGTGCCAGTACATTGGGCAGGGGCCCCAATGAGCAGTTCTTC
clone size: many; V gene: TRBV12-3/TRBV12-4; J gene: TRBJ1-5; CDR3 length: 16; D gene: TRBD1; CDR3 protein: CASSEYPGGRNQPQHF; CDR3 DNA: TGTGCCAGCAGTGAATATCCAGGGGGCAGGAATCAGCCCCAGCATTTT
clone size: many; V gene: TRBV7-8; J gene: TRBJ2-1; CDR3 length: 18; D gene: TRBD1; CDR3 protein: CASSPRQGGQGAPGEQFF; CDR3 DNA: TGTGCCAGCAGCCCAAGACAAGGCGGACAGGGGGCCCCTGGTGAGCAGTTCTTC